This T cell receptor beta chain was recorded in a study of blood T cells in healthy people across ages. Extracted total RNA amounted to at least 5.5 micrograms for each sample. Germline assignment: CDR1 SEHNR and CDR2 FQNEAQ (reference sequence). V dropped 6 bases and J dropped 7; count of bases not matched to a gene: 11. The length of the CDR3 is 16 residues. The use of a sample-barcoded 5' primer and a J-beta primer mix characterized a second PCR of roughly 6 to 11 cycles. TCRdb ran MiXCR on the 5' RACE reads and lists one entry per CDR3 protein. The sample yields just over 800,000 distinct CDR3 sequences, about 59% seen once.

Sequencing used blood. V is TRBV7-9 and J is TRBJ2-1; 11 bases align to TRBD2. This TCR was recovered from a man aged 25-45 years in good health. The CDR3 here is CASSYWTSGSRNEQFF. DNA of the CDR3: TGTGCCAGCAGTTACTGGACTAGCGGGTCGAGGAATGAGCAGTTCTTC.